This T cell receptor (beta chain) was identified during a study of blood T cell repertoires in COVID-19. This clone occurred once. This CDR3 has 14 amino acids. Sequencing was performed with immunoSEQ multiplex PCR; in TCRdb, only in-frame clones are kept and a portion is missing. The sample contains approximately 76,000 clones, about 68% of which appear only once. Sequencing was done on a sample of peripheral blood. The sequence came from a woman in her seventies with acute or convalescent COVID-19. The chain couples TRBV21-1 to TRBJ1-1; TRBD1 reflects the table's D call only, with no check against the DNA. TRBV21-1 is recorded as a pseudogene. Here the CDR3 DNA reads TGTGCCAGCAGCATTAGGGGCCTGTACACTGAAGCTTTCTTT. Translated: CASSIRGLYTEAFF.